This T cell receptor beta chain was profiled in a study of spatial heterogeneity in lung cancer. The wider study: Sequence detection consistently recorded a greater number of beta-chain than alpha-chain sequences.

This clonotype was found many times. Its specificity is unknown. V was shortened by 4 bases and J by 2 bases, with 7 bases between the two germline ends. The CDR3 is made up of 13 amino acids. Germline V gives CDR1 SNHLY, CDR2 FYNNEI. Via MiXCR, TCRdb re-called the 5' RACE reads, giving one row per CDR3 protein. This sample has around 18,000 distinct CDR3 sequences; roughly 5.8% occur once, and the top ten carry about 9.3%. Findings and caveats of the study: Counts of expanded intratumoral alpha and beta TCRs tracked tumor mutation counts.

Time point indicated: sample taken at primary tumor resection. Donors were under 90 untreated early-stage non-small cell lung cancer patients. TCRs were sequenced from unsorted whole RNA of tumor, nontumor lung or PBMC. This material consisted of lung tumor tissue, taken at surgery. This chain joins TRBV2 and TRBJ2-3; D gene unclear. The receptor's source is a female donor with early-stage non-small cell lung cancer. The CDR3 reads CASSGDNTDTQYF. The CDR3 nucleotides read TGTGCCAGCAGTGGAGACAACACAGATACGCAGTATTTT.